At least ten counts were recorded for the clone carrying this T cell receptor (beta chain). As yet, its antigen is unknown. CDR1 is LNHNV, CDR2 YYDKDF, per germline (reference sequence). V was shortened by 4 bases and J by 3 bases, with 6 bases between the two germline ends. The CDR3 runs 12 residues. These data are taken from a study of T-cell memory formation after mild COVID-19. Study conclusions and caveats: The main location of contracting CD4+ clones was CM and EM, and that of contracting CD8+ clones was EMRA. Day 15 to 85 contracting clones showed balanced CD4/CD8; day 15 to 37 expanders favored CD4+. Pre-infection memory harbored some responding clones, suggesting cross-reactive memory joined.

TCRdb independently ran MiXCR on the 5' RACE reads; one entry per CDR3 protein. The table has 250,000 or so distinct CDR3 sequences, more than 15% seen once. This chain uses TRBV15 with TRBJ1-1; D unclear. This receptor was taken from a man in his late teens or twenties who had mild COVID-19 (a few samples of this study predate the infection). Cell type and time point are not known. Sequenced material: PBMCs or a T cell subset sorted from them (not recorded which). CDR3: CATSMGYTEAFF. In DNA form, the CDR3 reads TGTGCCACCAGCATGGGTTACACTGAAGCTTTCTTT.